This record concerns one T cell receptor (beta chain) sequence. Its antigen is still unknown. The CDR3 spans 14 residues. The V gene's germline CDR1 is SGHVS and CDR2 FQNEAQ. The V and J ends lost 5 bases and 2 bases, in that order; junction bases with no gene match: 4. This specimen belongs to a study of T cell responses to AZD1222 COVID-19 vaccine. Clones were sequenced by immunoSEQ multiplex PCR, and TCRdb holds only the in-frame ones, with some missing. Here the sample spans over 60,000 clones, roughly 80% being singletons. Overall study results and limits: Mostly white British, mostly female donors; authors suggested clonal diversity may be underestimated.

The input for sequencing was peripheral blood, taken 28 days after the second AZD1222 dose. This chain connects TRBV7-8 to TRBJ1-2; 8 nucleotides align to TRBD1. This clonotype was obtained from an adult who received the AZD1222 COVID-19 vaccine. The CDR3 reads CASSPRQGNYGYTF. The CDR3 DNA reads TGTGCCAGCAGCCCCAGACAGGGGAACTATGGCTACACCTTC.